This TCR beta chain came from a study of T cell repertoires in cytomegalovirus infection. The study, taken as a whole, reports: Pooled public TCR beta family frequency picked out CMV carriers with the relevant HLA. HLA-C-restricted CMV clonotypes gave the most frequent clonotype in two of eight donors.

V shed 7 bases and J shed 6 bases, with 15 bases lying between them. The length of the CDR3 is 12 residues. The germline gives CDR1 SQVTM, CDR2 ANQGSEA. TCRdb itself ran the reads through MiXCR, one entry per CDR3 protein. In the table there are around 550,000 distinct CDR3 sequences, roughly 29% of which are singletons. A note on this clonotype: Its target is not known.

Sequencing was done on a sample of PBMCs. This chain connects TRBV29-1 to TRBJ1-1; D may be TRBD1 (5 bases). This receptor was taken from a human donor in good health (CMV status not recorded). Some clones in this sample may be carry-over from other donors' samples. CDR3 sequence reads: CSGGHFSAEAFF. The CDR3 DNA follows: TGCAGCGGAGGACATTTTTCGGCTGAAGCTTTCTTT.